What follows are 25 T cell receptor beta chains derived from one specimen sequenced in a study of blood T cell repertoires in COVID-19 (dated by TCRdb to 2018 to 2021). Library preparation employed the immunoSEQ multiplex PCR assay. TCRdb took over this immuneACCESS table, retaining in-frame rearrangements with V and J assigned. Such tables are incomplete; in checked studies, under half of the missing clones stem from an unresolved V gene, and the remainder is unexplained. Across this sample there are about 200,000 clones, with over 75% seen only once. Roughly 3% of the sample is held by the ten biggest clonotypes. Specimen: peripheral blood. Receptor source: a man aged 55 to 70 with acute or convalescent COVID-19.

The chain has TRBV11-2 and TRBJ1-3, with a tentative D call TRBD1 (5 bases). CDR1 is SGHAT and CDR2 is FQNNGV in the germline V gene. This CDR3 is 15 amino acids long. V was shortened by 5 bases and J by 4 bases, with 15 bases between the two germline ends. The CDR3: CASSAAPGSGNTIYF. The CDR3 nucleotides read TGTGCCAGCAGCGCGGCCCCAGGGTCCGGAAACACCATATATTTT.

This CDR3 is CASSLEAGELFF. As DNA, the CDR3 is TGTGCCAGCAGTCTCGAGGCCGGGGAGCTGTTTTTT. The chain has TRBV12-3 or TRBV12-4 and TRBJ2-2; unclear D gene. The CDR3 runs 12 residues. V dropped 5 bases and J dropped 6 bases, with 7 bases sitting between them.

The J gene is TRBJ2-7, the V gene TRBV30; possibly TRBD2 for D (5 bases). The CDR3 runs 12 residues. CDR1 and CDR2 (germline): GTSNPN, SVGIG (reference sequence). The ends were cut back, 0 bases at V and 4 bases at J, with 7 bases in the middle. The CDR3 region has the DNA TGTGCCTGGAGTGTACTAGGGTACGAGCAGTACTTC. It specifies CAWSVLGYEQYF.

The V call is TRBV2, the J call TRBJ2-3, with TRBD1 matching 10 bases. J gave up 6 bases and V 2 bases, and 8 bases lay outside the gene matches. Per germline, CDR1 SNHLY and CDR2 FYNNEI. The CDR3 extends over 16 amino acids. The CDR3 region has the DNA TGTGCCAGCAGTGAATTGAGGACAGGGGGGCCGGATACGCAGTATTTT. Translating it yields CASSELRTGGPDTQYF.

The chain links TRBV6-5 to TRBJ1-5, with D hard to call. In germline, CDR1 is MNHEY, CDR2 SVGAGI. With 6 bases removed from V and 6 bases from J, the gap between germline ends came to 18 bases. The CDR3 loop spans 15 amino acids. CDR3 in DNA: TGTGCCAGCAGGCCAACAGCGGCCGGGCGTCAGCCCCAGCATTTT. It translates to CASRPTAAGRQPQHF.

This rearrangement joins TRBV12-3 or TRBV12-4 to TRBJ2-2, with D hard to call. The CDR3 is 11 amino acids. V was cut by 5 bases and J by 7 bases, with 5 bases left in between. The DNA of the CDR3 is TGTGCCAGCAGTACATACGGGGAGCTGTTTTTT. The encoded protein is CASSTYGELFF.

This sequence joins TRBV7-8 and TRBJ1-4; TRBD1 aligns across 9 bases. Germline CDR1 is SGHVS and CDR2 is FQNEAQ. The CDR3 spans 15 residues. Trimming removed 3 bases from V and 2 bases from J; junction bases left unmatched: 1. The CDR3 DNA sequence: TGTGCCAGCAGCTTGGGGACAGGGACTAATGAAAAACTGTTTTTT. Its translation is CASSLGTGTNEKLFF.

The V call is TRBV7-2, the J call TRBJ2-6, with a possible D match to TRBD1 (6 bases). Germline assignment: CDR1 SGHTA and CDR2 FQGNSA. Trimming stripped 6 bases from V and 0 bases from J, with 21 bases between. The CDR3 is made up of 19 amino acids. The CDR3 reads CASRRDRPTIPSGANVLTF. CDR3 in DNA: TGTGCCAGCAGACGCGACAGGCCCACCATCCCCTCTGGGGCCAACGTCCTGACTTTC.

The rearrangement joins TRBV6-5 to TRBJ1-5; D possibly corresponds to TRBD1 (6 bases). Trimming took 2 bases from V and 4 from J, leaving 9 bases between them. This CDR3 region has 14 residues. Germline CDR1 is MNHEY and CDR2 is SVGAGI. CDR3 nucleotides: TGTGCCAGCAGTTACCGGGACAAGAATCAGCCCCAGCATTTT. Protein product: CASSYRDKNQPQHF.

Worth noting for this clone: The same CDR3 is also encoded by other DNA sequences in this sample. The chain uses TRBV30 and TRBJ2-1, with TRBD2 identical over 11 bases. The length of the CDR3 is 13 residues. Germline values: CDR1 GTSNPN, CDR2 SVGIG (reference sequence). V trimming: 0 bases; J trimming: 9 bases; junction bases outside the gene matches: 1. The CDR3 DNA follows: TGTGCCTGGAGTGTTCTAGCGGGAGGTGAGCAGTTCTTC. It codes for CAWSVLAGGEQFF.

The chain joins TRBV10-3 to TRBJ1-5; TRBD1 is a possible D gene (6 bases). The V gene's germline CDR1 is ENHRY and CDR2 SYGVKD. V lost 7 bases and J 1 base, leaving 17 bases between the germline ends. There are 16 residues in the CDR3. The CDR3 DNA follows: TGTGCCATCAAGCCCGAGGGGGGGGGCAGCAATCAGCCCCAGCATTTT. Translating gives CAIKPEGGGSNQPQHF.

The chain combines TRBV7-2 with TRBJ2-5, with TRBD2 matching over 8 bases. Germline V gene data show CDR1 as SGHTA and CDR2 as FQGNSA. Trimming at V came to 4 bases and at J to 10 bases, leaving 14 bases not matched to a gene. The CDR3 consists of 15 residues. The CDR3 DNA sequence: TGTGCCAGCAGCTACCACGGGGGGGTAGAGTATAACCAGTACTTC. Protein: CASSYHGGVEYNQYF.

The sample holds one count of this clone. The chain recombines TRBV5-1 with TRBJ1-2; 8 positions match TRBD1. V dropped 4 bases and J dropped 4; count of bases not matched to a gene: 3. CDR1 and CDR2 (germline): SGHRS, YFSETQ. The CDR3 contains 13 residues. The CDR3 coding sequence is TGCGCCAGCAGCGTCACAGGGGGCTATGGCTACACCTTC. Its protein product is CASSVTGGYGYTF.

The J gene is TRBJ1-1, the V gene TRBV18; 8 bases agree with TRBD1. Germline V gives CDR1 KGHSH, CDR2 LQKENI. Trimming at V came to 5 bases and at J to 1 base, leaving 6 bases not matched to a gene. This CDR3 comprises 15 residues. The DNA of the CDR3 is TGTGCCAGCTCATACCCCGGGACAGGGAACACTGAAGCTTTCTTT. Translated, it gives CASSYPGTGNTEAFF.

In DNA form, the CDR3 reads TGTGCCAGCAGTCCTACGACAGGGCTCTATGGCTACACCTTC. It specifies CASSPTTGLYGYTF. This chain joins TRBV27 and TRBJ1-2; 7 bases match TRBD1. The CDR3 length is 14 residues. The junction had 7 bases not matched to a gene; V was cut back by 5 bases and J by 4 bases. The germline V gene encodes CDR1 MNHEY and CDR2 SMNVEV (reference sequence).

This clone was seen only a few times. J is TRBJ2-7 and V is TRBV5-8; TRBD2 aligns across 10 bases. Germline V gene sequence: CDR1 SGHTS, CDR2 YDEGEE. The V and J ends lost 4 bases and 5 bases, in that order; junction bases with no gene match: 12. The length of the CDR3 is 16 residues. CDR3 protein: CASSPMSLAGRNEQYF. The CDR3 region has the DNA TGTGCCAGCAGCCCGATGTCACTAGCGGGAAGAAACGAGCAGTACTTC.

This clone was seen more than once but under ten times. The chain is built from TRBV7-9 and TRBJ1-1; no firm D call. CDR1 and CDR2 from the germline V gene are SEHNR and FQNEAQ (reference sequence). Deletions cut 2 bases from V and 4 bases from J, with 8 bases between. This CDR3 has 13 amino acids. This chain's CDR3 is CASSLSGPTEAFF. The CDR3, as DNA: TGTGCCAGCAGCTTATCTGGGCCCACTGAAGCTTTCTTT.

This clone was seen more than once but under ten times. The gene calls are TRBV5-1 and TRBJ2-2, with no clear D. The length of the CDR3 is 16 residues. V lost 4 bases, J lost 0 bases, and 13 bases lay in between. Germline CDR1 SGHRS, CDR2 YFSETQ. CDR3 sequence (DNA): TGCGCCAGCAGCCCCGGTTCGTACCCGAACACCGGGGAGCTGTTTTTT. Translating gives CASSPGSYPNTGELFF.

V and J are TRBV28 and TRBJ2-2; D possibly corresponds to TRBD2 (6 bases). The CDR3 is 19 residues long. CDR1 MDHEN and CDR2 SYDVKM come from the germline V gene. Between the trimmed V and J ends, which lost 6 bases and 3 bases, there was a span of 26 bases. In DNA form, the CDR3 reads TGTGCCAGCAGGATGTCGATGACCGGGGGACTTTCCTACACCGGGGAGCTGTTTTTT. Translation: CASRMSMTGGLSYTGELFF.

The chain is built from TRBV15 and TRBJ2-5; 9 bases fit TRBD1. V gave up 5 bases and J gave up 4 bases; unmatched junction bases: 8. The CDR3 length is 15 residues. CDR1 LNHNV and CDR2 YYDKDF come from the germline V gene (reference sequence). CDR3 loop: CATSPTGGGLETQYF. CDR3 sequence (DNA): TGTGCCACCAGCCCCACAGGGGGCGGGCTAGAGACCCAGTACTTC.

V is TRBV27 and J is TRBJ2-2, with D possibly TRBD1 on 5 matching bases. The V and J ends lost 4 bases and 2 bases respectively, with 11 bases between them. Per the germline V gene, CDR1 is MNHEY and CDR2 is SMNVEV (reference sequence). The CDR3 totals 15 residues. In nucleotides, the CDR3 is TGTGCCAGCAGTTCTTTACAGGCAAACACCGGGGAGCTGTTTTTT. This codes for CASSSLQANTGELFF.

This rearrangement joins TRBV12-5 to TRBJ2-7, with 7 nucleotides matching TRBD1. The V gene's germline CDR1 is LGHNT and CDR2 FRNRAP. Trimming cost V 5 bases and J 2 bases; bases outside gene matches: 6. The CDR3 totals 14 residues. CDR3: CASGPGTAPYEQYF. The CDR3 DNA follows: TGTGCTAGTGGTCCGGGGACAGCACCCTACGAGCAGTACTTC. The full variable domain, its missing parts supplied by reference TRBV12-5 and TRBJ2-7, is DARVTQTPRHKVTEMGQEVTMRCQPILGHNTVFWYRQTMMQGLELLAYFRNRAPLDDSGMPKDRFSAEMPDATLATLKIQPSEPRDSAVYFCASGPGTAPYEQYFGPGTRLTVT.

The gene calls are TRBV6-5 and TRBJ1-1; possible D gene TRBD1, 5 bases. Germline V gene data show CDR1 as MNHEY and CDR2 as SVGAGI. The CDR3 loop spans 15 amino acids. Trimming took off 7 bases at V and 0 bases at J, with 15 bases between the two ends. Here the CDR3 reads CASTTTARLNTEAFF. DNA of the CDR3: TGTGCCAGCACTACGACAGCTAGATTGAACACTGAAGCTTTCTTT.

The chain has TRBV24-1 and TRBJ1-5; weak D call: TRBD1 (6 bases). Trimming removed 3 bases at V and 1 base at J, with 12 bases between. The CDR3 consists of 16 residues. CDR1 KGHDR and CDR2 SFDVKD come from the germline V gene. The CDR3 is CATSDGGGRSNQPQHF. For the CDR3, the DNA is TGTGCCACCAGTGATGGGGGGGGCCGGAGCAATCAGCCCCAGCATTTT.

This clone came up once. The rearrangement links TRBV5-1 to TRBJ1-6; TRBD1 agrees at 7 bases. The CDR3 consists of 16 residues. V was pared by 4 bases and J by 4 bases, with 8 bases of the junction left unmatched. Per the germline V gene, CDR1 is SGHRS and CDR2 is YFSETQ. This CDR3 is CASSLAGQTYNSPLHF. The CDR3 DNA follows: TGCGCCAGCAGCCTAGCGGGACAGACATATAATTCACCCCTCCACTTT. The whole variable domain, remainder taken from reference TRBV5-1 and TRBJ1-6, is KAGVTQTPRYLIKTRGQQVTLSCSPISGHRSVSWYQQTPGQGLQFLFEYFSETQRNKGNFPGRFSGRQFSNSRSEMNVSTLELGDSALYLCASSLAGQTYNSPLHFGNGTRLTVT.